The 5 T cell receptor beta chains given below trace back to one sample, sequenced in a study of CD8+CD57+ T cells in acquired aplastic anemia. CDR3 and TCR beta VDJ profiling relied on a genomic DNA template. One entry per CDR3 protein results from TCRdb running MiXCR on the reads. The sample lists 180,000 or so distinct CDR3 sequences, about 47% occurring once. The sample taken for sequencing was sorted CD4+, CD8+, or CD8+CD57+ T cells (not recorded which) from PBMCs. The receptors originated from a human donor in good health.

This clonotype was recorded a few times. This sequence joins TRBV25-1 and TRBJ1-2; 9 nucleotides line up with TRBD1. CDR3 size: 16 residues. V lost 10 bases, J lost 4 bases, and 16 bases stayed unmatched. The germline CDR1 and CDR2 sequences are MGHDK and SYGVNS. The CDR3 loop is CATEPQPGQGGYGYTF. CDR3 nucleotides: TGTGCCACCGAACCCCAACCGGGACAGGGAGGCTATGGCTACACCTTC.

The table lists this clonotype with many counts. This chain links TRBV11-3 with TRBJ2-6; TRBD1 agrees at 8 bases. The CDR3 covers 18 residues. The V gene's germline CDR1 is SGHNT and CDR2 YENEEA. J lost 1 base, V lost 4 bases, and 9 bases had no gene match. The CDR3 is CASSWTGTGLSGANVLTF. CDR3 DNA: TGTGCCAGCAGCTGGACCGGGACAGGATTATCTGGGGCCAACGTCCTGACTTTC.

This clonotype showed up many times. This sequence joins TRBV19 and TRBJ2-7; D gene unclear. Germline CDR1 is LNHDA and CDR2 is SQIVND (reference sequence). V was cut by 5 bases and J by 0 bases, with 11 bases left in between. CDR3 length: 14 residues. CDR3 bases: TGTGCCAGTAGTTCTCGAGGCGGCTCCTACGAGCAGTACTTC. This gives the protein CASSSRGGSYEQYF.

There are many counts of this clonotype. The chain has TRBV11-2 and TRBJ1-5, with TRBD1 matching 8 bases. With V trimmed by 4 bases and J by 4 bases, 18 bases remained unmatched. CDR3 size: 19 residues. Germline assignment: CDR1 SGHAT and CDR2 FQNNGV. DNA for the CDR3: TGTGCCAGCAGCTCTACCCTACGTCGACAACAGGGGGGGAATCAGCCCCAGCATTTT. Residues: CASSSTLRRQQGGNQPQHF.

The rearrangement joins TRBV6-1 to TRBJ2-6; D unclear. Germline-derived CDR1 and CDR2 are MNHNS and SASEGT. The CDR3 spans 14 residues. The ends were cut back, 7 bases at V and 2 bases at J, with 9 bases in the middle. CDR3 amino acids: CASKISAGANVLTF. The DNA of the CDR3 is TGTGCCAGCAAGATCAGCGCTGGGGCCAACGTCCTGACTTTC.